Below, one TCR beta chain is given with its context. The primer mix had 60 Vbeta and 13 Jbeta primers. Generated by immunoSEQ multiplex PCR, the TCRdb table keeps only in-frame clones and is missing some. The table includes under 300,000 clones, 81% detected once. The data stem from a study of cytomegalovirus exposure and HLA in healthy donors. Germline V CDR1 and CDR2: GTSNPN, SVGIG (reference sequence). The V end lost 0 bases, the J end lost 1 base, and 24 bases lay between the germline ends. This CDR3 comprises 19 residues. The source of this sequence is a woman aged 55 to 70 in good health and CMV-seropositive. The J gene is TRBJ1-1, the V gene TRBV30, with a tentative D call TRBD1 (6 bases). The specimen was PBMCs. CDR3 DNA sequence: TGTGCCTGGAGTGTACTATTTATCGGACAGAGGGTAGAGAACACTGAAGCTTTCTTT. It encodes CAWSVLFIGQRVENTEAFF.